The clone carrying this TCR beta chain appeared a single time. The sample originates from a study of blood T cell repertoires in COVID-19. Using immunoSEQ multiplex PCR, the repertoire was profiled, and TCRdb retains in-frame clones only, with some absent. This sample has 250,000 or so clones; 88% occur once, and the top ten carry 0.9% to 1%. V trimming: 1 base; J trimming: 4 bases; junction bases outside the gene matches: 8. This CDR3 has 16 amino acids. In germline, CDR1 is SGHRS, CDR2 YFSETQ. This TCR was sampled from a middle-aged woman who had recovered from COVID-19. The chain carries TRBV5-1 and TRBJ1-1, with 9 positions matching TRBD1. The specimen sequenced was peripheral blood. The CDR3 coding sequence is TGCGCCAGCAGCTTGTACGCTACAGGGGGCGGCACTGAAGCTTTCTTT. Amino acid sequence: CASSLYATGGGTEAFF.